This entry lists 26 T cell receptor beta chains sequenced from one sample in a study of blood T cell repertoires in COVID-19. Using immunoSEQ multiplex PCR, the repertoire was profiled, and TCRdb retains in-frame clones only, with some absent. The sample contains fewer than 300,000 clones, around nine tenths of which appear only once. The sample comprised peripheral blood. Receptors were obtained from a middle-aged man who had recovered from COVID-19.

This clone was counted only a few times. The chain couples TRBV7-9 to TRBJ1-1; D call uncertain. Germline CDR1 SEHNR, CDR2 FQNEAQ (reference sequence). V lost 5 bases and J 7 bases, leaving 8 bases between the germline ends. This CDR3 is built from 11 residues. CDR3 in DNA: TGTGCCAGCAGCAGGCGGGGTGAAGCTTTCTTT. It is translated as CASSRRGEAFF.

This chain connects TRBV3-1 (or the pseudogene TRBV3-2) to TRBJ2-3; TRBD2 agrees at 7 bases. Trimming at V came to 4 bases and at J to 4 bases, leaving 11 bases not matched to a gene. Germline CDR1 is LGHDT and CDR2 is YNNKEL (reference sequence). The CDR3 runs 16 residues. The CDR3 reads CASSLAGGRAPDTQYF. The CDR3 nucleotides read TGTGCCAGCAGCCTCGCCGGGGGGAGGGCCCCAGATACGCAGTATTTT.

This clone was recorded once. The chain combines TRBV30 with TRBJ2-1; 8 bases are a match to TRBD1. Germline values: CDR1 GTSNPN, CDR2 SVGIG (reference sequence). This CDR3 region has 14 residues. V lost 4 bases to trimming and J lost 6 bases; unmatched junction nucleotides: 8. CDR3 sequence (DNA): TGTGCCTGGAACCCGGACAGGGTGGGCAATGAGCAGTTCTTC. Amino acids: CAWNPDRVGNEQFF.

The J gene is TRBJ2-7, the V gene TRBV27, with a weak D call TRBD1 (6 bases). Trimming removed 3 bases from V and 2 bases from J, with 26 bases in between. CDR3 length equals 19 residues. Germline CDR1 MNHEY, CDR2 SMNVEV (reference sequence). The CDR3 sequence is CASSLEPPSPGQGPYEQYF. The CDR3 nucleotides are TGTGCCAGCAGTTTGGAACCCCCCTCCCCGGGACAAGGTCCCTACGAGCAGTACTTC.

V usage is TRBV10-3 and J usage is TRBJ1-6; D possibly corresponds to TRBD1 (6 bases). The V and J ends lost 9 bases and 7 bases respectively, with 13 bases between them. Germline V gene lookup returns CDR1 ENHRY and CDR2 SYGVKD. The CDR3 totals 13 residues. CDR3 sequence (DNA): TGTGCCATTCTCCGGGACATCAATTCACCCCTCCACTTT. The encoded protein is CAILRDINSPLHF.

The genes are TRBV12-3 or TRBV12-4 and TRBJ2-7, with 7 bases aligning to TRBD1. The CDR3 is 13 residues long. Germline trimming cut 6 bases from V and 3 bases from J; bases unmatched to any gene: 5. The CDR3 protein is CASRPGTVYEQYF. In nucleotides, the CDR3 is TGTGCCAGCAGACCCGGGACAGTCTACGAGCAGTACTTC.

This clone was detected only once. This chain joins TRBV27 and TRBJ2-7; 11 bases align to TRBD2. CDR3 length: 16 residues. Unmatched junction bases numbered 2, after V lost 0 bases and J lost 1 base. The germline CDR1 and CDR2 sequences are MNHEY and SMNVEV (reference sequence). This CDR3 is CASSLSRLAGSYEQYF. The CDR3 DNA sequence: TGTGCCAGCAGTTTATCGAGACTAGCGGGGTCCTACGAGCAGTACTTC.

This sequence joins TRBV9 and TRBJ2-1, with a weak D call TRBD2 (6 bases). The V end lost 3 bases, the J end lost 1 base, and 14 bases lay between the germline ends. CDR1 is SGDLS and CDR2 is YYNGEE in the germline V gene. The CDR3 is made up of 16 amino acids. In DNA, the CDR3 is TGTGCCAGCAGCGACAATAGCGGTCAGTCCTACAATGAGCAGTTCTTC. The encoded protein is CASSDNSGQSYNEQFF.

J is TRBJ2-2 and V is TRBV5-1, with TRBD1 matching over 7 bases. The CDR3 sequence is 15 residues long. The germline CDR1 and CDR2 sequences are SGHRS and YFSETQ. Trimming cost V 4 bases and J 0 bases; bases outside gene matches: 3. The CDR3 loop reads CASSKDRANTGELFF. The CDR3 DNA sequence: TGCGCCAGCAGCAAAGACAGGGCGAACACCGGGGAGCTGTTTTTT. Together with reference TRBV5-1 and TRBJ2-2, the CDR3 gives the full variable domain: KAGVTQTPRYLIKTRGQQVTLSCSPISGHRSVSWYQQTPGQGLQFLFEYFSETQRNKGNFPGRFSGRQFSNSRSEMNVSTLELGDSALYLCASSKDRANTGELFFGEGSRLTVL.

The J gene is TRBJ2-5, the V gene TRBV4-2, with D perhaps TRBD2 (6 bases). This CDR3 region has 14 residues. Germline CDR1 reads LGHNA; CDR2 reads YNFKEQ. Trimming pared 0 bases from V and 5 bases from J, leaving 10 bases between. CDR3 sequence reads: CASSQERRAETQYF. As DNA, the CDR3 is TGTGCCAGCAGCCAAGAAAGGAGGGCGGAGACCCAGTACTTC.

V is TRBV6-2 or TRBV6-3 and J is TRBJ1-5; 9 bases agree with TRBD1. Trimming took 2 bases from V and 6 from J; bases not matched to a gene: 2. Per germline, CDR1 MNHEY and CDR2 SVGEGT. The CDR3 covers 14 residues. CDR3 protein: CASSYRTGVQPQHF. CDR3 nucleotides: TGTGCCAGCAGTTACCGGACAGGGGTTCAGCCCCAGCATTTT.

V usage is TRBV3-1 (or the pseudogene TRBV3-2) and J usage is TRBJ2-1; 8 bases are shared with TRBD2. Looked up from germline, CDR1 is LGHDT and CDR2 is YNNKEL (reference sequence). This CDR3 has 21 residues. Germline trimming cut 5 bases from V and 0 bases from J; bases unmatched to any gene: 21. The CDR3 nucleotides read TGTGCCAGCAGCTGCAGCGGGAGCGGAGGCTCTCTATCCTGCTCCTACAATGAGCAGTTCTTC. This codes for CASSCSGSGGSLSCSYNEQFF.

The chain combines TRBV4-1 with TRBJ2-2; 7 nucleotides agree with TRBD2. This CDR3 has 14 amino acids. Trimming cost V 3 bases and J 7 bases; bases outside gene matches: 5. Germline loops: CDR1 MGHRA, CDR2 YSYEKL. CDR3 bases: TGCGCCAGCAGCCATTGGGAGGGTATCGGGGAGCTGTTTTTT. Its translation: CASSHWEGIGELFF.

This sequence joins TRBV7-6 and TRBJ2-7, with 8 bases matching TRBD1. After removal of 4 bases from V and 0 bases from J, the junction contained 5 bases not matched to a gene. This CDR3 has 15 residues. Germline lookup yields CDR1 SGHVS and CDR2 FNYEAQ. The CDR3 DNA reads as TGTGCCAGCAGCTCCGGACAGGGAAGCTCCTACGAGCAGTACTTC. Translation: CASSSGQGSSYEQYF.

This chain links TRBV7-2 with TRBJ2-7, with D tentatively TRBD2 (6 bases). Germline V gene sequence: CDR1 SGHTA, CDR2 FQGNSA. There are 15 residues in the CDR3. Trimming took off 0 bases at V and 6 bases at J, with 15 bases between the two ends. This chain's CDR3 is CASSLAATSLREQYF. The CDR3 DNA reads TGTGCCAGCAGCTTAGCGGCGACTAGTCTTCGCGAGCAGTACTTC.

V gene TRBV7-9 combines with J gene TRBJ2-3, with D hard to call. The CDR3 extends over 15 amino acids. V was shortened by 5 bases and J by 0 bases, with 12 bases between the two germline ends. Germline V CDR1 and CDR2: SEHNR, FQNEAQ (reference sequence). The CDR3 here is CASSPDWRSTDTQYF. The CDR3 DNA is TGTGCCAGCAGCCCTGACTGGCGAAGCACAGATACGCAGTATTTT.

This clone appeared a single time. CDR3 DNA sequence: TGCGCCAGCAGCCAACAAATGAGGAGCACAGATACGCAGTATTTT. Amino acids: CASSQQMRSTDTQYF. This sequence joins TRBV4-3 and TRBJ2-3; D is uncertain. The germline V gene encodes CDR1 LGHNA and CDR2 YSLEER. V lost 2 bases and J 0 bases, leaving 9 bases between the germline ends. The CDR3 spans 15 residues.

The rearrangement uses TRBV19 and TRBJ1-3; tentative D call: TRBD1 (6 bases). Germline V gives CDR1 LNHDA, CDR2 SQIVND (reference sequence). The CDR3 extends over 15 amino acids. V was trimmed by 6 bases and J by 0 bases, leaving 12 bases between them. The CDR3 DNA reads as TGTGCCAGTAGCATACAGGGAAACTCTGGAAACACCATATATTTT. Its translation is CASSIQGNSGNTIYF.

The chain links TRBV5-1 to TRBJ2-7, with 9 bases that match TRBD2. The trim removed 0 bases at V and 2 bases at J, leaving 3 bases unmatched. The CDR3 consists of 15 residues. From germline, CDR1 is SGHRS and CDR2 YFSETQ. The CDR3, as DNA: TGCGCCAGCAGCTTGGGCGGACTAGCGACCTACGAGCAGTACTTC. The encoded protein is CASSLGGLATYEQYF.

V is TRBV6-5 and J is TRBJ1-5; 8 bases fit TRBD1. CDR3 length: 14 amino acids. Germline CDR1 and CDR2: MNHEY and SVGAGI. The J segment lost 6 bases and the V segment lost 6 bases, leaving 7 bases of the junction unmatched. DNA of the CDR3: TGTGCCAGCAGACCAACAGGGGGTAGTCAGCCCCAGCATTTT. Translated, it gives CASRPTGGSQPQHF.

This clone was observed a few times. The genes are TRBV7-9 and TRBJ2-5; D is possibly TRBD1 (5 bases). The length of the CDR3 is 12 residues. Germline V gene sequence: CDR1 SEHNR, CDR2 FQNEAQ (reference sequence). Trimming cost V 6 bases and J 5 bases, with 10 bases left between them. CDR3 sequence: CASSLDSETQYF. The CDR3 coding sequence is TGTGCCAGCAGTCTAGACAGTGAGACCCAGTACTTC.

The V gene is TRBV7-2, the J gene TRBJ2-5; 9 positions match TRBD1. Germline trimming cut 4 bases from V and 1 base from J; bases unmatched to any gene: 4. CDR1 is SGHTA, CDR2 FQGNSA, per germline. This CDR3 spans 15 amino acids. The CDR3 loop reads CASSSGDRAQETQYF. CDR3 DNA sequence: TGTGCCAGCAGCTCGGGGGACAGGGCCCAAGAGACCCAGTACTTC.

DNA of the CDR3: TGTGCCAGCAGCTCCCCAGGGGGCCCCTCCACAGATACGCAGTATTTT. Its translation is CASSSPGGPSTDTQYF. V is TRBV7-6 and J is TRBJ2-3; 8 bases line up with TRBD1. The CDR3 consists of 16 residues. CDR1 SGHVS and CDR2 FNYEAQ come from the germline V gene. V shed 4 bases, J shed 2 bases, and the junction held 8 bases outside the gene matches. Together with reference TRBV7-6 and TRBJ2-3, the CDR3 gives the full variable domain: GAGVSQSPRYKVTKRGQDVALRCDPISGHVSLYWYRQALGQGPEFLTYFNYEAQQDKSGLPNDRFSAERPEGSISTLTIQRTEQRDSAMYRCASSSPGGPSTDTQYFGPGTRLTVL.

The rearrangement joins TRBV2 to TRBJ2-3, with TRBD1 identical over 7 bases. V lost 9 bases and J lost 2; bases outside the gene matches: 8. The CDR3 runs 14 residues. CDR1 and CDR2 (germline): SNHLY, FYNNEI. The CDR3 here is CARRDSQHTDTQYF. Written as DNA, the CDR3 is TGTGCCAGAAGGGACAGCCAACACACAGATACGCAGTATTTT.

The chain recombines TRBV10-3 with TRBJ2-5; 9 nucleotides agree with TRBD2. Germline lookup yields CDR1 ENHRY and CDR2 SYGVKD. The CDR3 runs to 18 residues. V was pared by 0 bases and J by 2 bases, with 10 bases of the junction left unmatched. As DNA, the CDR3 is TGTGCCATCAGTGAGTCTACTAGCGGGTCATCTTCTCAAGAGACCCAGTACTTC. It translates to CAISESTSGSSSQETQYF.

This clone was detected only once. The rearrangement links TRBV7-9 to TRBJ2-4; TRBD1 matches 10 bases. Trimming cost V 1 base and J 3 bases; bases outside gene matches: 3. The germline V gene encodes CDR1 SEHNR and CDR2 FQNEAQ (reference sequence). The length of the CDR3 is 16 residues. DNA of the CDR3: TGTGCCAGCAGCTTAGGTGGACAGGGGGGCAAAAACATTCAGTACTTC. This sequence encodes CASSLGGQGGKNIQYF.